Each of the 32 T cell receptor beta chains below was sequenced from the same sample in a study of post-analysis software for immune sequencing data. cDNA libraries of TCR beta carried unique molecular identifiers. TCRdb called the PCR reads again in MiXCR, with one record for every CDR3 protein. The sample yields some 800,000 distinct CDR3 sequences, 40% to 55% seen once. Study results and caveats: Compared with controls, patients had more of roughly five TRBV segments, including TRBV5-6, TRBV5-1 and TRBV20-1.

Their specific antigens are unknown. Sequenced input: blood. These receptor sequences come from a girl aged 10 to 17 with multiple sclerosis.

V usage is TRBV11-2 and J usage is TRBJ1-4; no clear D gene. V lost 5 bases to trimming and J lost 6 bases, with 10 bases between them. Germline assignment: CDR1 SGHAT and CDR2 FQNNGV. CDR3 length: 13 residues. The CDR3 is CASSPLAYEKLFF. CDR3 sequence (DNA): TGTGCCAGCAGCCCGCTGGCCTATGAAAAACTGTTTTTT.

This clonotype was detected a few times. V gene TRBV12-3 or TRBV12-4 combines with J gene TRBJ2-1; TRBD2 matches 16 bases. With V trimmed by 5 bases and J by 10 bases, 8 bases remained unmatched. The CDR3 length is 16 residues. Here the CDR3 reads CASSPGTSGRGEEQFF. Written as DNA, the CDR3 is TGTGCCAGCAGTCCGGGGACTAGCGGGAGGGGGGAGGAGCAGTTCTTC.

The J gene is TRBJ2-1, the V gene TRBV30; D gene unclear. CDR1 GTSNPN and CDR2 SVGIG come from the germline V gene (reference sequence). The CDR3 consists of 15 residues. V shed 4 bases and J shed 2 bases, with 15 bases lying between them. DNA for the CDR3: TGTGCCTGGATTCCAACGCCCGACACCTACAATGAGCAGTTCTTC. Translated, it gives CAWIPTPDTYNEQFF.

CDR3 coding DNA: TGTGCCAGCAGTTCTCCCTTAAACGCCAGGGGGTCCTACGAGCAGTACTTC. Translated, it gives CASSSPLNARGSYEQYF. The rearrangement joins TRBV28 to TRBJ2-7, with 7 bases that match TRBD1. With V trimmed by 4 bases and J by 1 base, 13 bases remained unmatched. The germline gives CDR1 MDHEN, CDR2 SYDVKM. There are 17 residues in the CDR3. The variable domain in full, with the rest retrieved from reference TRBV28 and TRBJ2-7, is DVKVTQSSRYLVKRTGEKVFLECVQDMDHENMFWYRQDPGLGLRLIYFSYDVKMKEKGDIPEGYSVSREKKERFSLILESASTNQTSMYLCASSSPLNARGSYEQYFGPGTRLTVT.

This sequence joins TRBV9 and TRBJ2-5; 15 nucleotides align to TRBD2. J was trimmed by 5 bases and V by 3 bases; bases with no gene match: 2. The CDR3 contains 15 residues. Germline assignment: CDR1 SGDLS and CDR2 YYNGEE. The CDR3 protein is CASSGGTSGRETQYF. The CDR3 DNA sequence: TGTGCCAGCAGCGGTGGGACTAGCGGGAGGGAGACCCAGTACTTC.

The J gene is TRBJ1-1, the V gene TRBV11-1, with a tentative D call TRBD1 (5 bases). Trimming pared 5 bases from V and 6 bases from J, leaving 19 bases between. CDR1 is SGHAT and CDR2 is FQDESV in the germline V gene (reference sequence). The CDR3 runs to 15 residues. CDR3 residues: CASSHGTHKGSEAFF. The CDR3 bases are TGTGCCAGCAGCCACGGGACTCATAAGGGCTCTGAAGCTTTCTTT.

This clonotype has a handful of counts. The chain uses TRBV3-1 and TRBJ2-1; D remains unclear. The CDR3 sequence is 12 residues long. V lost 4 bases to trimming and J lost 8 bases, with 9 bases between them. Germline V lookup: CDR1 LGHDT, CDR2 YNNKEL (reference sequence). The CDR3 DNA reads TGTGCCAGCAGCCTCTTAATCGATGAGCAGTTCTTC. It codes for CASSLLIDEQFF.

CDR3: CASNPFVADEQYF. CDR3 DNA sequence: TGTGCCAGCAACCCCTTTGTAGCGGACGAGCAGTACTTC. This chain links TRBV6-6 with TRBJ2-7; maybe TRBD2 (6 bases). From germline, CDR1 is MNHNY and CDR2 SVGAGI (reference sequence). V lost 7 bases, J lost 5 bases, and 15 bases lay in between. The CDR3 length is 13 residues.

This clonotype came up a few times. This chain joins TRBV28 and TRBJ2-7, with D hard to call. From germline, CDR1 is MDHEN and CDR2 SYDVKM. V lost 7 bases and J lost 0, with 13 bases in between. The CDR3 length is 14 residues. The CDR3 DNA follows: TGTGCCAGCACCCCGACTCTGGGCTCCTACGAGCAGTACTTC. Its translation is CASTPTLGSYEQYF.

This clonotype was detected only once. The chain employs TRBV11-1 and TRBJ1-1; 8 nucleotides align to TRBD1. This CDR3 is 17 amino acids long. J gave up 1 base and V 5 bases, and 12 bases lay outside the gene matches. Germline CDR1 is SGHAT and CDR2 is FQDESV (reference sequence). This CDR3 reads CASSDDGQGLRNTEAFF. The CDR3 DNA sequence: TGTGCCAGCAGCGACGATGGACAGGGCTTGAGGAACACTGAAGCTTTCTTT. The entire variable domain, with the rest obtained from reference TRBV11-1 and TRBJ1-1, is as follows: EAEVAQSPRYKITEKSQAVAFWCDPISGHATLYWYRQILGQGPELLVQFQDESVVDDSQLPKDRFSAERLKGVDSTLKIQPAELGDSAMYLCASSDDGQGLRNTEAFFGQGTRLTVV.

This rearrangement joins TRBV28 to TRBJ1-5, with D possibly TRBD1 on 5 matching bases. CDR3 length: 12 amino acids. The germline gives CDR1 MDHEN, CDR2 SYDVKM. V was shortened by 1 base and J by 15 bases, with 13 bases between the two germline ends. Written as DNA, the CDR3 is TGTGCCAGCAGTTTATCCCTGGCAGGGTTGCATTTT. Protein sequence: CASSLSLAGLHF.

The chain is built from TRBV20-1 and TRBJ2-7; 11 positions match TRBD1. The V gene's germline CDR1 is DFQATT and CDR2 SNEGSKA (reference sequence). The CDR3 has 15 residues. Trimming at V came to 5 bases and at J to 2 bases, leaving 8 bases not matched to a gene. CDR3 loop: CSAGGGTGGTYEQYF. CDR3 nucleotides: TGCAGTGCTGGGGGAGGGACAGGGGGAACCTACGAGCAGTACTTC.

This chain links TRBV6-5 with TRBJ2-3, with TRBD2 matching over 16 bases. The CDR3 has 19 amino acids. CDR1 is MNHEY and CDR2 is SVGAGI in the germline V gene. Unmatched junction bases numbered 9, after V lost 2 bases and J lost 4 bases. CDR3: CASSYAGTSGRGLSDTQYF. The CDR3 DNA is TGTGCCAGCAGTTACGCCGGGACTAGCGGGAGGGGGTTATCAGATACGCAGTATTTT.

This sequence joins TRBV20-1 and TRBJ2-1, with 8 bases fitting TRBD2. The V segment lost 3 bases and the J segment 0 bases; nucleotides outside the gene matches: 1. This CDR3 is built from 14 residues. Germline CDR1 is DFQATT and CDR2 is SNEGSKA (reference sequence). The chain's CDR3 is CSASGRASYNEQFF. DNA for the CDR3: TGCAGTGCTAGCGGGAGGGCCTCCTACAATGAGCAGTTCTTC.

In the case of this clonotype: This is likely a read error, given that the CDR3 carries no conserved phenylalanine or tryptophan at its end. The DNA for the CDR3 is TGCAGCGTTGAAGACCTCCACTCTGGGGCCAACGTCCTGACTGTC. Translation gives CSVEDLHSGANVLTV. The V and J genes are TRBV29-1 and TRBJ2-6; unclear D gene. Germline CDR1 reads SQVTM; CDR2 reads ANQGSEA. CDR3 length equals 15 residues. V was clipped by 0 bases and J by 0 bases, with 6 bases between them.

This clonotype was counted only a few times. The chain carries TRBV7-9 and TRBJ2-3, with 11 nucleotides matching TRBD2. V dropped 5 bases and J dropped 0; count of bases not matched to a gene: 7. This CDR3 comprises 17 residues. CDR1 and CDR2 (germline): SEHNR, FQNEAQ (reference sequence). CDR3 sequence reads: CASSRAGTSGSTDTQYF. CDR3 coding DNA: TGTGCCAGCAGCCGCGCCGGGACTAGCGGTAGCACAGATACGCAGTATTTT.

The DNA of the CDR3 is TGCAGTGCTAGAGAGCCCTGGGACAGTCAAGAGACCCAGTACTTC. Protein sequence: CSAREPWDSQETQYF. The chain is built from TRBV20-1 and TRBJ2-5, with 7 positions matching TRBD1. The CDR3 has 15 residues. V dropped 0 bases and J dropped 2; count of bases not matched to a gene: 6. Per the germline V gene, CDR1 is DFQATT and CDR2 is SNEGSKA (reference sequence).

This clonotype showed up just once. This chain joins TRBV11-2 and TRBJ2-2; 13 bases are shared with TRBD2. The CDR3 is 15 amino acids. Looked up from germline, CDR1 is SGHAT and CDR2 is FQNNGV. The junction had 1 base not matched to a gene; V was cut back by 4 bases and J by 5 bases. The CDR3 sequence is CASSSTSGRTGELFF. Written as DNA, the CDR3 is TGTGCCAGCAGCTCGACTAGCGGGAGGACCGGGGAGCTGTTTTTT. Complete variable domain (other parts from reference TRBV11-2 and TRBJ2-2): EAGVAQSPRYKIIEKRQSVAFWCNPISGHATLYWYQQILGQGPKLLIQFQNNGVVDDSQLPKDRFSAERLKGVDSTLKIQPAKLEDSAVYLCASSSTSGRTGELFFGEGSRLTVL.

V and J are TRBV3-1 and TRBJ2-4, with 9 bases aligning to TRBD1. The DNA end is more similar to TRBJ2-7, so the J call may be wrong. This CDR3 spans 16 amino acids. In germline, CDR1 is LGHDT, CDR2 YNNKEL (reference sequence). The CDR3 reads CASSPHHQDRGGEQYF. As DNA, the CDR3 is TGTGCCAGCAGTCCCCACCACCAGGACAGGGGTGGCGAGCAGTACTTC.

The CDR3 loop reads CASSGGTRWRDYGYTF. The CDR3 DNA follows: TGTGCCAGCAGTGGGGGAACCCGGTGGAGGGACTATGGCTACACCTTC. V gene TRBV2 combines with J gene TRBJ1-2; the D is unclear. The CDR3 runs 16 residues. The germline V gene has CDR1 SNHLY and CDR2 FYNNEI. V lost 4 bases and J lost 3, with 18 bases in between.

The sample holds one count of this clonotype. The chain is built from TRBV12-3 or TRBV12-4 and TRBJ2-3, with TRBD2 as a possible D gene (6 bases). This CDR3 contains 14 residues. V gave up 8 bases and J gave up 6 bases, with 18 bases separating them. The CDR3 region is CASFTRGRPDTQYF. CDR3 nucleotide sequence: TGTGCCAGCTTTACTAGAGGGAGGCCGGATACGCAGTATTTT.

The chain combines TRBV6-5 with TRBJ2-4, with a weak D call TRBD1 (6 bases). V dropped 4 bases and J dropped 2 bases, with 15 bases sitting between them. Looked up from germline, CDR1 is MNHEY and CDR2 is SVGAGI. The CDR3 sequence is 16 residues long. DNA of the CDR3: TGTGCCAGCAGTTTGGCCCCGGGACAAACCAAAAACATTCAGTACTTC. Residues: CASSLAPGQTKNIQYF.

This chain joins TRBV7-2 and TRBJ2-6; D is uncertain. V was shortened by 5 bases and J by 2 bases, with 7 bases between the two germline ends. Per germline, CDR1 SGHTA and CDR2 FQGNSA. The CDR3 covers 14 residues. The CDR3 spells CASSPQAGANVLTF. DNA of the CDR3: TGTGCCAGCAGCCCTCAAGCTGGGGCCAACGTCCTGACTTTC.

V and J are TRBV6-6 and TRBJ2-7; D perhaps matches TRBD1 (6 bases). CDR3 length: 15 amino acids. The germline CDR1 and CDR2 sequences are MNHNY and SVGAGI (reference sequence). The V and J ends lost 6 bases and 1 base respectively, with 16 bases between them. In DNA form, the CDR3 reads TGTGCCAGCAGCCCTCCCGGGACAAGGTCCTACGAGCAGTACTTC. It encodes CASSPPGTRSYEQYF.

Worth noting for this clonotype: Germline is not matched at one junction end, which may reflect a read error. J is TRBJ2-7 and V is TRBV10-3; 7 positions agree with TRBD1. The germline gives CDR1 ENHRY, CDR2 SYGVKD. The CDR3 extends over 14 amino acids. The CDR3 bases are TGTGCCAGCAGTTTAGTTACAGGGGCCTACGAGCAGTACTTC. It is translated as CASSLVTGAYEQYF.

The chain joins TRBV6-6 to TRBJ1-4, with 7 bases lining up with TRBD1. Germline CDR1 and CDR2: MNHNY and SVGAGI (reference sequence). This CDR3 is 16 amino acids long. Unmatched junction bases numbered 12, after V lost 5 bases and J lost 6 bases. CDR3 protein: CASSTRQGRSYEKLFF. CDR3 DNA sequence: TGTGCCAGCAGTACCCGACAGGGACGGAGTTATGAAAAACTGTTTTTT.

V usage is TRBV25-1 and J usage is TRBJ1-2; no clear D. The CDR3 consists of 15 residues. The germline CDR1 and CDR2 sequences are MGHDK and SYGVNS. V was clipped by 2 bases and J by 4 bases, with 14 bases between them. Here the CDR3 DNA reads TGTGCCAGCAGTGAAGGGATGGGTTTTGGCTATGGCTACACCTTC. Amino acids: CASSEGMGFGYGYTF.

In its sample, this clonotype was seen a few times. The chain uses TRBV4-1 and TRBJ1-2; D is undetermined. CDR3 length equals 13 residues. V was pared by 0 bases and J by 4 bases, with 6 bases between. Germline-derived CDR1 and CDR2 are MGHRA and YSYEKL. In DNA, the CDR3 is TGCGCCAGCAGCCAAGATCCCACCTATGGCTACACCTTC. Protein product: CASSQDPTYGYTF.

This chain connects TRBV20-1 to TRBJ2-3, with 9 bases identical to TRBD2. The CDR3 sequence is 14 residues long. Germline V CDR1 and CDR2: DFQATT, SNEGSKA (reference sequence). The trim removed 6 bases at V and 5 bases at J, leaving 9 bases unmatched. The CDR3 region is CSAAVAGVGDTQYF. The CDR3 DNA reads as TGCAGTGCCGCGGTAGCGGGAGTGGGAGATACGCAGTATTTT.

Many counts were recorded for this clonotype. The V gene is TRBV30, the J gene TRBJ2-7; D gene ambiguous. The germline V and J ends were trimmed by 2 bases and 6 bases, with 11 bases remaining between them. Germline assignment: CDR1 GTSNPN and CDR2 SVGIG (reference sequence). This CDR3 region has 12 residues. In DNA, the CDR3 is TGTGCCTGGAGTCTCGACACGTCCGAGCAGTACTTC. Translated, it gives CAWSLDTSEQYF.

This clonotype showed up just a few times. CDR3: CSARKREFNEQFF. The CDR3 DNA reads as TGCAGTGCTAGGAAGCGGGAGTTCAATGAGCAGTTCTTC. J is TRBJ2-1 and V is TRBV20-1; TRBD2 matches 8 bases. This CDR3 spans 13 amino acids. The V gene end was trimmed by 3 bases and the J gene end by 6 bases; junction bases not matched to a gene: 4. Germline V gene lookup returns CDR1 DFQATT and CDR2 SNEGSKA (reference sequence).

V gene TRBV9 combines with J gene TRBJ2-3, with 10 bases lining up with TRBD1. V lost 3 bases, J lost 4 bases, and 8 bases stayed unmatched. The V gene's germline CDR1 is SGDLS and CDR2 YYNGEE. The CDR3 is 16 amino acids. CDR3 bases: TGTGCCAGCAGCGCCTTCGGGACAGGGGTGTCAGATACGCAGTATTTT. This encodes CASSAFGTGVSDTQYF.